These T cell receptor beta chains were read from a single sample in a study of T cell changes during pregnancy in multiple sclerosis. Using immunoSEQ multiplex PCR, the repertoire was profiled, and TCRdb retains in-frame clones only, with some absent. Of 15,000 to 20,000 clones listed, 70% to 90% are singletons. The input for sequencing was CD8+ T cells from peripheral blood mononuclear cells, taken after pregnancy. The receptors were sampled from a female donor in good health, enrolled as a control in a pregnancy study. Each CDR3 is given with its conserved first and last residue. The D gene is left open where the match is weak. The listing skips clone size in some rows; elsewhere it reads once, few, many or a size class.

>TRBD2|-|TRBV5-4|TRBJ2-7
CASSDPRLAGGGSRYEQYF
TGTGCCAGCAGCGACCCTAGACTAGCAGGTGGAGGTTCACGGTACGAGCAGTACTTC
>TRBD2|few|TRBV2|TRBJ2-2
CASSAAGGPPGELFF
TGTGCCAGCAGTGCAGCGGGAGGTCCCCCCGGGGAGCTGTTTTTT
>-|-|TRBV13|TRBJ2-1
CASSLGLRGRGEQFF
TGTGCCAGCAGCTTGGGACTGCGGGGGCGTGGTGAGCAGTTCTTC
>TRBD1|-|TRBV4-1|TRBJ1-5
CASSQQDRVNQPQHF
TGCGCCAGCAGCCAACAGGACAGGGTAAATCAGCCCCAGCATTTT
>-|-|TRBV6-6|TRBJ1-2
CASDPLGGPHGYTF
TGTGCCAGCGACCCACTTGGGGGCCCCCATGGCTACACCTTC
>TRBD1|-|TRBV19|TRBJ2-7
CASKTDRETYEQYF
TGTGCCAGCAAAACCGACAGGGAAACCTACGAGCAGTACTTC
>-|once|TRBV6-6|TRBJ2-7
CASTGPGSWYEQYF
TGTGCCAGCACCGGGCCCGGGAGCTGGTACGAGCAGTACTTC
>-|-|TRBV28|TRBJ2-7
CASSPGGLGYEQYF
TGTGCCAGCAGTCCTGGTGGGCTCGGCTACGAGCAGTACTTC
>-|-|TRBV27|TRBJ1-6
CASSLIREGPSYHF
TGTGCCAGCAGTTTAATCAGGGAGGGGCCCTCCTACCACTTT
>-|-|TRBV21-1|TRBJ2-7
CASSKGLAGEQYF
TGTGCCAGCAGCAAAGGACTAGCGGGGGAGCAGTACTTC
>TRBD1|-|TRBV6-6|TRBJ1-2
CASSYLQGVGYTF
TGTGCCAGCAGTTATCTACAGGGGGTTGGCTACACCTTC
>-|-|TRBV6-5|TRBJ2-6
CASSYSGGSGANVLTF
TGTGCCAGCAGTTACTCAGGGGGCTCTGGGGCCAACGTCCTGACTTTC
>-|-|TRBV4-1|TRBJ2-6
CASSQVEGPLSGANVLTF
TGCGCCAGCAGCCAAGTGGAGGGACCACTCTCTGGGGCCAACGTCCTGACTTTC
>-|few|TRBV11-2|TRBJ1-6
CASSPERGTLSPLHF
TGTGCCAGCAGCCCCGAACGAGGAACATTGTCACCCCTCCACTTT
>-|-|TRBV9|TRBJ1-6
CASSPSGGVSPLHF
TGTGCCAGCAGCCCCTCAGGAGGGGTTTCACCCCTCCACTTT
>TRBD1|-|TRBV7-8|TRBJ2-1
CASSLEGTGAPYNEQFF
TGTGCCAGCAGCTTAGAAGGGACAGGAGCCCCCTACAATGAGCAGTTCTTC
>-|-|TRBV11-2|TRBJ1-6
CASSLRGNSYNSPLHF
TGTGCCAGCAGCTTACGGGGTAACTCCTATAATTCACCCCTCCACTTT
>-|-|TRBV19|TRBJ2-2
CASSIGPNGELFF
TGTGCCAGTAGTATAGGGCCGAACGGGGAGCTGTTTTTT
>TRBD2|-|TRBV19|TRBJ2-7
CASSIDLGGSEQYF
TGTGCCAGTAGTATAGATCTGGGAGGGTCCGAGCAGTACTTC
>TRBD1|-|TRBV5-4|TRBJ1-1
CASSLGTGTEAFF
TGTGCCAGCAGCTTGGGGACAGGGACTGAAGCTTTCTTT
>-|-|TRBV9|TRBJ2-5
CASSVVGRTRWETQYF
TGTGCCAGCAGCGTAGTTGGGAGGACAAGATGGGAGACCCAGTACTTC
>TRBD1|-|TRBV28|TRBJ1-2
CASSLPGQGIGGYTF
TGTGCCAGCAGTTTACCGGGACAGGGGATTGGCGGCTACACCTTC
>TRBD2|-|TRBV6-1|TRBJ2-5
CASSEGLPWGGRGEGTQYF
TGTGCCAGCAGTGAAGGACTACCCTGGGGAGGGCGCGGGGAGGGGACCCAGTACTTC
>-|-|TRBV6-5|TRBJ1-5
CASSHGEGQPQHF
TGTGCCAGCAGCCACGGGGAAGGGCAGCCCCAGCATTTT